Listed below are T cell receptor beta chains from one sample, sequenced in a study of CXCR3-negative and CXCR3-positive naive CD8 T cells. TCRdb reprocessed the 5' RACE reads and keeps a single row for each CDR3 protein, giving no DNA. This sample's table reports some 41,000 distinct CDR3 sequences. Sequencing was done on a sample of naive CXCR3- CD8+ T cells from blood. The source of these receptors is a human donor in good health. Some clones in this sample may be carry-over from other donors' samples. Both conserved end residues are part of each CDR3.

J: TRBJ2-7; V: TRBV7-9; CDR3: CASSFSPAGVVYEQYF
J: TRBJ2-7; V: TRBV7-6; CDR3: CASSPSPTEHFSYEQYF
J: TRBJ2-7; V: TRBV4-2; CDR3: CASSQVEGENYEQYF
J: TRBJ2-7; V: TRBV7-9; CDR3: CASSVDSGTVYEQYF
J: TRBJ2-5; V: TRBV21-1; CDR3: CAIPVGTGVQETQYF
J: TRBJ2-1; V: TRBV7-2; CDR3: CASSFLPGQGPIVQQFF
J: TRBJ2-1; V: TRBV4-3; CDR3: CASSQVPSGGGNEQFF
J: TRBJ2-7; V: TRBV7-6; CDR3: CASSSPVGEQYF
J: TRBJ1-4; V: TRBV28; CDR3: CASSSNELATNENLFF
J: TRBJ1-2; V: TRBV7-8; CDR3: CASSLAGTGGAGYGYTF
J: TRBJ1-4; V: TRBV18; CDR3: CASSPGGGTEKLFF
J: TRBJ2-7; V: TRBV7-2; CDR3: CASSFYHGGDYEQYF
J: TRBJ2-7; V: TRBV2; CDR3: CASTNRGSYEQYF
J: TRBJ2-1; V: TRBV7-6; CDR3: CASSPLSYNEQFF
J: TRBJ2-5; V: TRBV5-4; CDR3: CASSLDRGWYETQYF
J: TRBJ2-1; V: TRBV7-6; CDR3: CASSLQGADEQFF
J: TRBJ2-1; V: TRBV6-5; CDR3: CASSYGLADYNEQFF
J: TRBJ2-3; V: TRBV29-1; CDR3: CSVLVVDRFTDTQYF
J: TRBJ1-2; V: TRBV20-1; CDR3: CSASDSGEHYGYTF
J: TRBJ1-1; V: TRBV7-9; CDR3: CASSPTTGPPVTNTEAFF
J: TRBJ2-7; V: TRBV7-6; CDR3: CASSSIRDSTYEQYF
J: TRBJ1-5; V: TRBV2; CDR3: CASSQGSNQPQHF
J: TRBJ2-7; V: TRBV7-8; CDR3: CASSQDAYEQYF
J: TRBJ2-7; V: TRBV29-1; CDR3: CSVGGGQDYEQYF
J: TRBJ2-7; V: TRBV18; CDR3: CASSKGDSFYEQYF
J: TRBJ1-2; V: TRBV14; CDR3: CASSQDTGTYGYTF
J: TRBJ2-5; V: TRBV4-3; CDR3: CASSEKDRGLGETQYF
J: TRBJ2-3; V: TRBV9; CDR3: CASSHNSDSGNTDTQYF
J: TRBJ1-1; V: TRBV9; CDR3: CASSGPAGSVNTEAFF